The source of this TCR beta chain is a study of liver allograft versus peripheral blood T cells. About the research overall: The study compared liver allograft T cell receptor repertoires against peripheral blood repertoires of liver transplant recipients.

TCRdb analysed the reads with MiXCR anew, one entry per CDR3 protein. In the table there are about 16,000 distinct CDR3 sequences, around 21% of which are singletons. General study findings and limits: Liver allograft repertoires of T cell receptors reportedly diverged from peripheral blood repertoires.

CDR3 length: 17 residues. The germline V gene encodes CDR1 SGHTA and CDR2 FQGNSA. Trimming left V 2 bases short and J 1 base short, with 14 bases between. This clonotype was seen only a few times. Its antigen is not known. The chain carries TRBV7-2 and TRBJ2-2, with D tentatively TRBD2 (6 bases). The TCR was taken from a human patient who had a liver transplant. T cells may partly derive from the graft donor. The CDR3 nucleotides read TGTGCCAGCAGCTTAAGGAGAATGCGGGAGAACACCGGGGAGCTGTTTTTT. Its protein product is CASSLRRMRENTGELFF. Based on the CDR3 plus reference TRBV7-2 and TRBJ2-2, the full variable domain is GAGVSQSPSNKVTEKGKDVELRCDPISGHTALYWYRQSLGQGLEFLIYFQGNSAPDKSGLPSDRFSAERTGGSVSTLTIQRTQQEDSAVYLCASSLRRMRENTGELFFGEGSRLTVL.